The T cell receptor (beta chain) described here comes from a study of cytomegalovirus exposure and HLA in healthy donors. Study findings and constraints: Most CMV-associated TCR beta chains appeared HLA-restricted in a later analysis. Earlier analysis looked at TCR beta V segments, and most were productive about 90% or about 30% of the time.

The PCR ran on 60 Vbeta and 13 Jbeta primers. Sequencing was performed with immunoSEQ multiplex PCR; in TCRdb, only in-frame clones are kept and a portion is missing. The sample has about 190,000 clones, about four fifths seen once. Comment on this clone: The antigen remains undetermined.

V shed 2 bases and J shed 7 bases, with 12 bases lying between them. CDR1 SGHTA and CDR2 FQGNSA come from the germline V gene. The CDR3 has 14 amino acids. This clonotype was sampled from a woman aged 25 to 45 in good health and CMV-seropositive. The sequencing sample was made of PBMCs. The J gene is TRBJ2-1, the V gene TRBV7-2; tentatively, D is TRBD1 (5 bases). CDR3 nucleotide sequence: TGTGCCAGCAGCTTAAGGTGGCAGGGAAATGAGCAGTTCTTC. This encodes CASSLRWQGNEQFF.